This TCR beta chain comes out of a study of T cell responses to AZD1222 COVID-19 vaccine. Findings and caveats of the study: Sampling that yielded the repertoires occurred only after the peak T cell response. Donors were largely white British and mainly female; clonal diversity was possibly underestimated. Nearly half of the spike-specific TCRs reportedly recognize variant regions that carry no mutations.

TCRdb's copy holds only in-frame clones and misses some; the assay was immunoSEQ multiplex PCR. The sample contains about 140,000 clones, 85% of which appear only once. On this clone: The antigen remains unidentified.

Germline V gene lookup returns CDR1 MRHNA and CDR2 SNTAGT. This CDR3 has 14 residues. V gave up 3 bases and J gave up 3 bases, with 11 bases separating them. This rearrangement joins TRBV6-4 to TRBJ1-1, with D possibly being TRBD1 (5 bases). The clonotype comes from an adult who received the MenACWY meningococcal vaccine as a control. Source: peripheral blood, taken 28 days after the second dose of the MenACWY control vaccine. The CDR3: CASSEVIGDTEAFF. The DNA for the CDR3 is TGTGCCAGCAGTGAAGTCATAGGGGACACTGAAGCTTTCTTT.